This TCR beta chain originates from a study of blood T cells in healthy people across ages. There are 12 residues in the CDR3. CDR1 is SGHRS, CDR2 YFSETQ, per germline. V shed 0 bases and J shed 11 bases, with 10 bases lying between them. Combining a sample-barcoded 5' primer with a J-beta primer mix, a second PCR ran for about 6 to 12 cycles. TCRdb reprocessed the 5' RACE reads via MiXCR and lists one record per CDR3 protein. The sample yields 1.5 million to 2 million distinct CDR3 sequences, about 28% seen once. The chain carries TRBV5-1 and TRBJ2-3; no clear D. What was sequenced was blood. The receptor was isolated from a young woman in good health. The CDR3 nucleotides are TGCGCCAGCAGCTTGGGAGGCCAGAAGCAGTATTTT. Translating it yields CASSLGGQKQYF.